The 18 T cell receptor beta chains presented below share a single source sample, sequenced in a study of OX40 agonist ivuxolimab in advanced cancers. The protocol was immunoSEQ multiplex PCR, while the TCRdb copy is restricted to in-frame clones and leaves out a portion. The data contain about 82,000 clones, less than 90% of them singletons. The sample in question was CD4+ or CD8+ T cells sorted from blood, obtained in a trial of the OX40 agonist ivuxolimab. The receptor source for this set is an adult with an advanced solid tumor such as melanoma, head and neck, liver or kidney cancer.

The CDR3 reads CASSYYRDRGGDTQYF. CDR3 bases: TGTGCCAGCAGCTACTACCGGGACAGGGGAGGAGATACGCAGTATTTT. The V gene is TRBV5-8, the J gene TRBJ2-3, with 10 positions matching TRBD1. V trimming: 3 bases; J trimming: 5 bases; junction bases outside the gene matches: 9. Germline CDR1 SGHTS, CDR2 YDEGEE. This CDR3 comprises 16 residues.

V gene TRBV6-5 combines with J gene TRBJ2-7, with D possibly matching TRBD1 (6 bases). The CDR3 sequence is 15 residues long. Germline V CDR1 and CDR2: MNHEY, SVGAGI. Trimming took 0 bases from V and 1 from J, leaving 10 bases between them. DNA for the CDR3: TGTGCCAGCAGTTACTCTCACAGGGAGTCCTACGAGCAGTACTTC. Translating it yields CASSYSHRESYEQYF.

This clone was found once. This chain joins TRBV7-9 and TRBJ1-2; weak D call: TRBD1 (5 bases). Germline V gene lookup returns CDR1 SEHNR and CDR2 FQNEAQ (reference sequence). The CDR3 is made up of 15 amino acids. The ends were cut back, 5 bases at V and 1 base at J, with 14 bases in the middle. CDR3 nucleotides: TGTGCCAGCAGCGGGGGAGTCCTTGATAACTATGGCTACACCTTC. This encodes CASSGGVLDNYGYTF.

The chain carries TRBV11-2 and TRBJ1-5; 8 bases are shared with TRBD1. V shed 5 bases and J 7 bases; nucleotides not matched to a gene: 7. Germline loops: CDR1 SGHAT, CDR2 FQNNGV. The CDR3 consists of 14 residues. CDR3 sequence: CASSQDRVNQPQHF. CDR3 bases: TGTGCCAGCAGCCAGGACAGGGTGAACCAGCCCCAGCATTTT.

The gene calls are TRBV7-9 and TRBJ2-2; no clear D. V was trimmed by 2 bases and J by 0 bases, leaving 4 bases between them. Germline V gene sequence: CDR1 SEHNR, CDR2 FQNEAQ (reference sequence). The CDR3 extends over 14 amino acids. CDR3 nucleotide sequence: TGTGCCAGCAGCTTACCGTCGAACACCGGGGAGCTGTTTTTT. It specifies CASSLPSNTGELFF.

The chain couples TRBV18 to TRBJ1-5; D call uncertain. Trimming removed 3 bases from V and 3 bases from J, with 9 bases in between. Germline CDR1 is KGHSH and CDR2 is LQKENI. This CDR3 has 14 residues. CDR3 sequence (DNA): TGTGCCAGCTCACCGCGACGGGACAATCAGCCCCAGCATTTT. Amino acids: CASSPRRDNQPQHF.

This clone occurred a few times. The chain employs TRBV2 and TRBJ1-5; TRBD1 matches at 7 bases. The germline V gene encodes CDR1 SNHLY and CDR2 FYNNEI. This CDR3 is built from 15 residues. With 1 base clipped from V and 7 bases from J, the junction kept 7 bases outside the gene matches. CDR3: CASSEEQGLGQPQHF. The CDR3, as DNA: TGTGCCAGCAGTGAAGAACAGGGGTTGGGGCAGCCCCAGCATTTT.

CDR3 sequence (DNA): TGTGCCAGCAGCTTAGCCGGCTACCGGGGTGGTGAGCAGTTCTTC. The encoded protein is CASSLAGYRGGEQFF. The chain couples TRBV7-2 to TRBJ2-1; perhaps TRBD2 as D (5 bases). V lost 0 bases and J 9 bases, leaving 15 bases between the germline ends. The CDR3 covers 15 residues. Looked up from germline, CDR1 is SGHTA and CDR2 is FQGNSA.

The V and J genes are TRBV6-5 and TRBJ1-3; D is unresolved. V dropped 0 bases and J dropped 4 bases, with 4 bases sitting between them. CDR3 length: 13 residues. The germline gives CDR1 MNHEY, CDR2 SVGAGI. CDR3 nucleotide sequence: TGTGCCAGCAGTTACTCCAGGGGAAACACCATATATTTT. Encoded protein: CASSYSRGNTIYF.

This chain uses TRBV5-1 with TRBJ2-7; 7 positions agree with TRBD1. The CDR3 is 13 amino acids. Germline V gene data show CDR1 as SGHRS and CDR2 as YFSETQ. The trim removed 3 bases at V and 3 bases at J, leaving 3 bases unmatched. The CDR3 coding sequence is TGCGCCAGCAGCTCAAGACAGGGCTACGAGCAGTACTTC. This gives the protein CASSSRQGYEQYF.

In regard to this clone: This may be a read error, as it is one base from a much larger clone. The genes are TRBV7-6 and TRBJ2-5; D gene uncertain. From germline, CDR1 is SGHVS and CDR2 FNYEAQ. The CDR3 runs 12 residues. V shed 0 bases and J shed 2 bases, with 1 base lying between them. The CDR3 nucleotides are TGTGCCAGCAGCTTAGCTCAAGAGACCCAGTACTTC. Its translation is CASSLAQETQYF.

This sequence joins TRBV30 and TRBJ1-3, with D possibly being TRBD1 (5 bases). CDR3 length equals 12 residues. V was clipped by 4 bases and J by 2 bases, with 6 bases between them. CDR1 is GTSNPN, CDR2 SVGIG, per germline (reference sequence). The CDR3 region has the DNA TGTGCCTGGAAGGGGCCTGGAAACACCATATATTTT. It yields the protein CAWKGPGNTIYF.

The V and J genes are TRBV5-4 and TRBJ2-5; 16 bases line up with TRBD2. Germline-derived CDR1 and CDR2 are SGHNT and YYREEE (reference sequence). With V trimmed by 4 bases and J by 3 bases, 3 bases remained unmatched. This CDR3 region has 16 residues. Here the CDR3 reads CASSEGLAGGKETQYF. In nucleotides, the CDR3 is TGTGCCAGCAGCGAGGGACTAGCGGGGGGGAAAGAGACCCAGTACTTC.

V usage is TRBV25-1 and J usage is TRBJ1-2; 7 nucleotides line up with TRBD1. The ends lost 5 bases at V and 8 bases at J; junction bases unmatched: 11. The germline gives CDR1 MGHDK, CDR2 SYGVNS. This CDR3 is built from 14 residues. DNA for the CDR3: TGTGCCAGCAGTCAGGGGGGTCGGGGGAGAGGCTACACCTTC. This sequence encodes CASSQGGRGRGYTF.

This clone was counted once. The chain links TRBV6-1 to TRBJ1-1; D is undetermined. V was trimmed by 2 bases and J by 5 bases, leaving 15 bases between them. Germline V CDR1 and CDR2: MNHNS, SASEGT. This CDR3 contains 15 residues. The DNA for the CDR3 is TGTGCCAGCAGTGAACAGTTTTTTGGAGGAACTGAAGCTTTCTTT. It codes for CASSEQFFGGTEAFF.

The CDR3 DNA reads TGTGCCAGCAGCTTAGGGGGACAGGGACAGGAAGTCTACACCTTC. Residues: CASSLGGQGQEVYTF. V gene TRBV7-9 combines with J gene TRBJ1-2; 9 nucleotides agree with TRBD1. Germline V gene lookup returns CDR1 SEHNR and CDR2 FQNEAQ (reference sequence). Trimming took 1 base from V and 10 from J; bases not matched to a gene: 10. CDR3 length equals 15 residues.

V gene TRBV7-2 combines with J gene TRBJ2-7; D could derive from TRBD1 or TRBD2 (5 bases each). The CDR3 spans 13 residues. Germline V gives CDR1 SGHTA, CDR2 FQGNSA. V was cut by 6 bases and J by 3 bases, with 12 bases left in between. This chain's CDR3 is CASSRGGGYEQYF. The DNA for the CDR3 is TGTGCCAGCAGTAGGGGTGGGGGCTACGAGCAGTACTTC.

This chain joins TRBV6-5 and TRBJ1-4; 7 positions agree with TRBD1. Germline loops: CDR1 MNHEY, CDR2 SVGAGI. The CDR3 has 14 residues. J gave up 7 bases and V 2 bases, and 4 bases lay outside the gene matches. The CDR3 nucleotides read TGTGCCAGCAGTTACGGACAGGTTCCTGAAAAACTGTTTTTT. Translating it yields CASSYGQVPEKLFF.